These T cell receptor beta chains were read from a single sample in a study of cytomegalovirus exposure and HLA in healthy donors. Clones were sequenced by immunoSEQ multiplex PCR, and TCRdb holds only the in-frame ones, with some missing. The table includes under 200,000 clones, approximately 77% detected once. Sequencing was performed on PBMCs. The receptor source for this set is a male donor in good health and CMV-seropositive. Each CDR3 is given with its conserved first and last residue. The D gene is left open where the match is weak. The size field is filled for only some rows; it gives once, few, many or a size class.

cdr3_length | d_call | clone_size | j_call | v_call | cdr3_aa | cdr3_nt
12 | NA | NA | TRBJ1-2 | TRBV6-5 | CASSPRGVGYTF | TGTGCCAGCAGTCCCCGGGGGGTTGGCTACACCTTC
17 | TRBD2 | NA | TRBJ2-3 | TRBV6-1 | CASSEVWTRQTNRRQYF | TGTGCCAGCAGTGAAGTGTGGACTAGACAAACCAACCGGAGGCAGTATTTT
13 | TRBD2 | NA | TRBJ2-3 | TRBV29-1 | CSAGLAGGDTQYF | TGCAGCGCCGGACTAGCGGGGGGGGATACGCAATATTTT
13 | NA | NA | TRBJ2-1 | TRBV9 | CASSEGGENEQFF | TGTGCCAGCAGCGAAGGGGGTGAAAATGAGCAGTTCTTC
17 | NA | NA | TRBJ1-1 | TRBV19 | CASSIILGSSGNTEAFF | TGTGCCAGTAGTATAATTCTAGGGTCGAGCGGGAACACTGAAGCTTTCTTT
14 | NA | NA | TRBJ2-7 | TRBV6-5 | CATGFEGGTYEQYF | TGTGCCACCGGGTTTGAAGGGGGAACCTACGAGCAGTACTTC
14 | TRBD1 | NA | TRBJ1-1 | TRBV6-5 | CASTRTGGYTEAFF | TGTGCCAGCACCCGGACAGGGGGGTACACTGAAGCTTTCTTT
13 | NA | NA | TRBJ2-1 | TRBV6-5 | CASRRRREYEQFF | TGTGCCAGCAGAAGGAGGAGGGAATATGAGCAGTTCTTC
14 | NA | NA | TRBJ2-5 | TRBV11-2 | CASSFPGSGETQYF | TGTGCCAGCAGCTTCCCGGGTTCCGGTGAGACCCAGTACTTC
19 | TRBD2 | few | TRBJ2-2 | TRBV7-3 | CASSPQGLAGRSNTGELFF | TGTGCCAGCAGCCCCCAGGGACTAGCGGGGAGATCGAACACCGGGGAGCTGTTTTTT
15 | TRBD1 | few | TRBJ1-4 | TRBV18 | CASSEDRGEYEKLFF | TGTGCCAGCTCAGAGGACAGGGGAGAATATGAAAAACTGTTTTTT
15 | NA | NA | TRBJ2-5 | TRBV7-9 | CASNYGRGREETQYF | TGTGCCAGCAACTATGGGCGGGGCAGGGAAGAGACCCAGTACTTC
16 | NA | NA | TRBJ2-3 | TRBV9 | CASSVLDSGDTDTQYF | TGTGCCAGCAGCGTATTGGATAGCGGAGACACAGATACGCAGTATTTT
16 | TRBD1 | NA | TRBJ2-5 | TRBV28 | CASSQDRGTLQETQYF | TGTGCCAGCAGTCAAGACAGGGGAACACTTCAAGAGACCCAGTACTTC
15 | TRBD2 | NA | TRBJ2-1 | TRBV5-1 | CASSLGTSERRWQFF | TGCGCCAGCAGCTTGGGGACTAGCGAGCGCCGGTGGCAGTTCTTC
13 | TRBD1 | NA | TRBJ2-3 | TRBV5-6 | CASSLTGVDTQYF | TGTGCCAGCAGCTTGACAGGGGTAGATACGCAGTATTTT
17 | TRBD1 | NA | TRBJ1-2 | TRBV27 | CASSLSRDRPRNYGYTF | TGTGCCAGCAGTTTATCGAGGGACAGGCCTAGGAACTATGGCTACACCTTC
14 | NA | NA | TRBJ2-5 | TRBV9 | CASSGGPIQETQYF | TGTGCCAGCAGCGGGGGGCCAATCCAAGAGACCCAGTACTTC
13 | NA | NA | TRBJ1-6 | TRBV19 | CASSIGANSPLHF | TGTGCCAGTAGTATAGGGGCTAATTCACCCCTCCACTTT
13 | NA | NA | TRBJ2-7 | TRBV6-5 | CASSYTGTYEQYF | TGTGCCAGCAGTTACACAGGGACCTACGAGCAGTACTTC
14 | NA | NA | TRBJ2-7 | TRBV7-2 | CASSLVSKSYEQYF | TGTGCCAGCAGCTTAGTCTCTAAGTCCTACGAGCAGTACTTC
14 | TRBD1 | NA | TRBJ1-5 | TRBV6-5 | CASSRDRANQPQHF | TGTGCCAGCAGCAGGGACAGGGCCAATCAGCCCCAGCATTTT
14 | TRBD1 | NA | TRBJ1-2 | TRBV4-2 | CASSQEDRGYGYTF | TGTGCCAGCAGCCAAGAGGACAGGGGGTATGGCTACACCTTC
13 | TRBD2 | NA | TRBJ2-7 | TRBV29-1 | CSVVGLAVHEQYF | TGCAGCGTTGTCGGACTAGCGGTCCACGAGCAGTACTTC
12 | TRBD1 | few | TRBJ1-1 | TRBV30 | CAWNQGATEAFF | TGTGCCTGGAACCAGGGGGCGACTGAAGCTTTCTTT
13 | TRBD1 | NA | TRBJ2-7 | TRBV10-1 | CASSFTGGHEQYF | TGCGCCAGCAGTTTTACAGGGGGCCACGAGCAGTACTTC
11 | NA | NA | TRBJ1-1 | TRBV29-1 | CSVGVFTEAFF | TGCAGCGTTGGCGTCTTCACTGAAGCTTTCTTT